This T cell receptor beta chain was identified in a study of graft-versus-host responses after intestinal transplantation. Worth noting for this clone: The target antigen is unknown.

Trimming cost V 0 bases and J 6 bases; bases outside gene matches: 6. In germline, CDR1 is SGDLS, CDR2 YYNGEE. The CDR3 consists of 15 residues. The method was immunoSEQ multiplex PCR; TCRdb's version includes in-frame clones alone and lacks a portion of them. The table records 85,000 to 100,000 clones, about 92% of them present only once. Material: unstimulated CD8+ T cells sorted from spleen or lymph node cells, obtained before intestinal transplant. This TCR was recovered from a human donor who received an intestinal transplant. V is TRBV9 and J is TRBJ1-2; 9 bases are shared with TRBD1. The CDR3 reads CASSVERDRENGYTF. DNA for the CDR3: TGTGCCAGCAGCGTAGAGAGGGACAGGGAAAATGGCTACACCTTC.